This TCR beta chain stems from a study of T cells in Graves' hyperthyroidism and ophthalmopathy. Study observations and caveats: Blood samples included most of the expanded thyroid clonotypes exceeding 0.001.

Patients were aged 18 to 65, had disease duration under 2 months, and had newly diagnosed hyperthyroidism. A patient was excluded if there was uncontrolled infection, other autoimmune disease, pregnancy or lactation. Trimming at V came to 3 bases and at J to 4 bases, leaving 4 bases not matched to a gene. The CDR3 has 15 amino acids. Germline assignment: CDR1 LNHNV and CDR2 YYDKDF (reference sequence). RNA transcripts yielded amplified TCR beta CDR3 regions. A set of HTBI primers served as the primers for a first-round RT-PCR of the TCR CDR3. Using its own MiXCR run on the multiplex PCR reads, TCRdb lists one record per CDR3 protein. The table shows 89,000 or so distinct CDR3 sequences, with about 37% occurring only once. Note on this clonotype: What it recognizes is unknown.

This receptor was taken from a woman in her 30s with Graves' hyperthyroidism. Sequenced material: peripheral blood or thyroid tissue (not recorded which). J is TRBJ2-7 and V is TRBV15; 12 bases map to TRBD2. Here the CDR3 reads CATSRGTSGFYEQYF. In nucleotides, the CDR3 is TGTGCCACCAGCAGGGGGACTAGCGGGTTTTACGAGCAGTACTTC.